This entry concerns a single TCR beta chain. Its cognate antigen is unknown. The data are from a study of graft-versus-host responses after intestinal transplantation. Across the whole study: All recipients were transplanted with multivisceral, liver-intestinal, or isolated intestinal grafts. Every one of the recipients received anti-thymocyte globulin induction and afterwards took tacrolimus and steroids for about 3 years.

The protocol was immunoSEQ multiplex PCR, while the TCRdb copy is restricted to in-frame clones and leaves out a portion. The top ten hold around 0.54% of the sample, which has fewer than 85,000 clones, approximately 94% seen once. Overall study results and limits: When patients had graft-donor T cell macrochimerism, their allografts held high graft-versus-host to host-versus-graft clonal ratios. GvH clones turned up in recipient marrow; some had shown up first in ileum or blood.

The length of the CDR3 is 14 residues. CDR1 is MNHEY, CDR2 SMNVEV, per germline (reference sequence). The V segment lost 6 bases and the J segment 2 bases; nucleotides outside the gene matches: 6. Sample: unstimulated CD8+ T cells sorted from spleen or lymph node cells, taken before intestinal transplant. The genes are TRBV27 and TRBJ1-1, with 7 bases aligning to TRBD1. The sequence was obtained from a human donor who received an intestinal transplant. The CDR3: CASREGQPNTEAFF. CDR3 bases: TGTGCCAGCAGGGAGGGACAGCCAAACACTGAAGCTTTCTTT.